This T cell receptor beta chain was sequenced in a study of T cell responses to AZD1222 COVID-19 vaccine (dated by TCRdb to the early 2020s). Regarding the research as a whole: Because spike-specific TCR depth and breadth did not differ between the two schedules, AZD1222 recipients who got a second dose at roughly 4 weeks were pooled with those who got a second dose at roughly 12 weeks. A total of 230 or so trial participants underwent TCR sequencing, of whom 207 received two doses of AZD1222 and roughly 25 received two doses of the MenACWY control vaccine. Trial participants were enrolled into age subgroups of 18-55, 56-69 and 70-plus years, which contained roughly 150, 30 and 60 TCR-sequenced participants, respectively.

CDR1 and CDR2 (SEHNR, FQNEAQ) derive from the germline V gene (reference sequence). V drops 5 bases and J drops 10 bases, leaving 26 bases in between. The CDR3 runs 16 amino acids, cysteine and phenylalanine included. Here the CDR3 DNA is all that survives: 48 bases in frame from base 1. The study at large found these results: Reportedly, almost half of the unique spike-specific TCRs recognized epitopes lying outside the regions that are mutated in the B.1.351 and B.1.1.7 variants. In the small 56-69-year group, the increase in depth fell short of significance, most likely because of low power. Participants were mostly white British, with more females than males. The authors suggested clonal diversity may have been underestimated. Because no day 14 peak-response samples were available, repertoires were characterized only after the peak T cell response. CD4 TCRs associated with the vaccine covered the entire spike protein, and the dominant responses were in regions 160-218 and 743-854. Only five or six AZD1222 recipients were SARS-CoV-2 seropositive at baseline, limiting conclusions about previously exposed vaccinees. Spike-specific TCR breadth and depth rose significantly after two AZD1222 doses compared with day 0 and with MenACWY recipients.

What this sample's time point label stands for: baseline before first vaccination. Vaccinee samples were obtained from the UK trials COV001 and COV002, which included a single-blind randomized controlled phase 2/3 trial of AZD1222 (ChAdOx1 nCoV-19) in healthy adults. For TCRbeta chain sequencing, PBMC samples were collected from trial participants at day 0 and at day 28 after the second dose. The CDR3 regions of human TCRbeta chains were analyzed by immunosequencing. Per the source publication's procedure: TCRs in the repertoires were compared against a reference library of SARS-CoV-2-specific TCRs that had been generated with the MIRA antigen-specificity platform. Breadth meant the fraction of unique TCRs that were SARS-CoV-2-associated, whereas depth meant the fraction of total T cells that were SARS-CoV-2-associated. Using the MIRA data, every spike-specific TCR was mapped to the spike region that the TCR reacted to and assigned to either a CD4 or a CD8 class. Log10-transformed breadth and depth values were compared by one-way ANOVA with Sidak's multiple comparisons tests. The source is immuneACCESS, and TCRdb retained only in-frame sequences with V and J called. Part of the clones is not carried over; for the studies checked, unresolved V genes explain less than half of this, and the remainder is unexplained. Clone size and V and J calls were adopted from that table, with D and trimming inferred from the DNA. For this sample there are roughly 100,000 clones; 91% appear just once. Under 50% of the sample goes to the ten largest clones.

In regard to this clone: Its antigen specificity is not known. There are no base qualities to consult, and no much larger clone falls within one base.

This receptor was identified in an adult in good health. The rearrangement joined TRBV7-9 to TRBJ1-1; TRBD1 is a possible D gene, resting on 5 matching bases. Here the sequenced sample was peripheral blood, taken on day 0 of AZD1222 vaccination. The bases are TGTGCCAGCAGCCGCCCGGGACCCTCCCTACAAATAGGAGCTTTCTTT. It codes for CASSRPGPSLQIGAFF. Reference TRBV7-9 and TRBJ1-1 proteins supply the regions before and after the CDR3; the full variable domain is: DTGVSQNPRHKITKRGQNVTFRCDPISEHNRLYWYRQTLGQGPEFLTYFQNEAQLEKSRLLSDRFSAERPKGSFSTLEIQRTEQGDSAMYLCASSRPGPSLQIGAFFGQGTRLTVV.